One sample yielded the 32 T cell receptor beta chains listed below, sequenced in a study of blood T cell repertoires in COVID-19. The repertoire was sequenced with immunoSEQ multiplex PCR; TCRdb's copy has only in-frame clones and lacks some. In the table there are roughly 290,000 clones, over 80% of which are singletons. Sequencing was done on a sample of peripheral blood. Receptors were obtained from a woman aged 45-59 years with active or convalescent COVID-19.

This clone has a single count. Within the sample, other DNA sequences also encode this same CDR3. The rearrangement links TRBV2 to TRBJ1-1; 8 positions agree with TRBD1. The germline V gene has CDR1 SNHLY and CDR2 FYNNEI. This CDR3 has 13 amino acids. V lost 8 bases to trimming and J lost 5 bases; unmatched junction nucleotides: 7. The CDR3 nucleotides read TGTGCCAGCTCCGGACAGGGATCGACTGAAGCTTTCTTT. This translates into CASSGQGSTEAFF.

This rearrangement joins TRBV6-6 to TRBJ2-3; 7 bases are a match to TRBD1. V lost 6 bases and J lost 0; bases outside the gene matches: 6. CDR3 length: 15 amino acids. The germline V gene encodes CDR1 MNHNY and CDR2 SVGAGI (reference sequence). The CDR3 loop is CASRQGPTSTDTQYF. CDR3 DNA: TGTGCCAGCAGACAGGGGCCGACAAGCACAGATACGCAGTATTTT.

The CDR3 protein is CASRLAGGQTAFF. The CDR3 DNA reads TGTGCCAGCAGACTGGCGGGGGGCCAGACGGCTTTCTTT. The chain carries TRBV6-5 and TRBJ1-1; possibly TRBD1 for D (6 bases). Germline CDR1 reads MNHEY; CDR2 reads SVGAGI. V was cut by 6 bases and J by 11 bases, with 19 bases left in between. This CDR3 spans 13 amino acids.

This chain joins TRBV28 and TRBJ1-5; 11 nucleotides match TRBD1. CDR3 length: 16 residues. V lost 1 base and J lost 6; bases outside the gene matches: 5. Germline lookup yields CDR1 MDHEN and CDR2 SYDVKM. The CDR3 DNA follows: TGTGCCAGCAGTTTATTTGGGACAGGGGGAATTCAGCCCCAGCATTTT. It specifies CASSLFGTGGIQPQHF.

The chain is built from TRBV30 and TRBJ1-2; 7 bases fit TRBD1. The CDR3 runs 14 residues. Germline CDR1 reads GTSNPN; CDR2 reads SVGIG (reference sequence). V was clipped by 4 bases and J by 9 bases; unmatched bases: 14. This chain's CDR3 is CAWNVPKQGYRYTF. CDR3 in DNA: TGTGCCTGGAACGTTCCGAAACAGGGGTACCGCTACACCTTC.

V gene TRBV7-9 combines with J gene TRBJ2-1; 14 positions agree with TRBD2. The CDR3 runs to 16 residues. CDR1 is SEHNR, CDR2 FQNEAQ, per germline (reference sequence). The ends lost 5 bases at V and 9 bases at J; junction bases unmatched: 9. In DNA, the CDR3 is TGTGCCAGCAGCAAGGGACTAGCGGGAGCTCAAGGTGAGCAGTTCTTC. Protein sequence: CASSKGLAGAQGEQFF.

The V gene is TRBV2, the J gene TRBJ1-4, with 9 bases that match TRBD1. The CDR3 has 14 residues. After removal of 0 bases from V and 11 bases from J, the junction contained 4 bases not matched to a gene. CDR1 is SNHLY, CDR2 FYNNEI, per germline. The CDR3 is CASSEARQGGKLFF. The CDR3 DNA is TGTGCCAGCAGTGAAGCGCGACAGGGGGGGAAACTGTTTTTT.

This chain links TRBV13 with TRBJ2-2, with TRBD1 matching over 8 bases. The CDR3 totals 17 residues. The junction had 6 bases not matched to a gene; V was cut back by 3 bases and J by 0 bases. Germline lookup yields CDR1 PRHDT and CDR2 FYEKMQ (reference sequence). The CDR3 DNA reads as TGTGCCAGCAGCTTGCGCTGGACAGGGTCGAACACCGGGGAGCTGTTTTTT. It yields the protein CASSLRWTGSNTGELFF.

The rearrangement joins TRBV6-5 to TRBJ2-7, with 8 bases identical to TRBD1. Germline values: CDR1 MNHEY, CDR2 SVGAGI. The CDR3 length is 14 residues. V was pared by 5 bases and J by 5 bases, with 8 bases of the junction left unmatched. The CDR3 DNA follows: TGTGCCAGCAGTAGCCGGGACAGGTACGACGAGCAGTACTTC. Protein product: CASSSRDRYDEQYF.

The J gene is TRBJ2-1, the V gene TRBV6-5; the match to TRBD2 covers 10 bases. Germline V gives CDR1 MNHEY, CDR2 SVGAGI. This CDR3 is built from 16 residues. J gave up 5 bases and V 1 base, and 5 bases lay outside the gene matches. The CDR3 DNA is TGTGCCAGCAGTTACTTAGCGGGAGGAACCAACAATGAGCAGTTCTTC. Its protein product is CASSYLAGGTNNEQFF.

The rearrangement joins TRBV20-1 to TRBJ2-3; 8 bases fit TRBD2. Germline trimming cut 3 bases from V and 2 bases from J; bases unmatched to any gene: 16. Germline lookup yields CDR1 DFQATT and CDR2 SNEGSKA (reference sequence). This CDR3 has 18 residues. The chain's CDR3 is CSASGVPGLAGPTDTQYF. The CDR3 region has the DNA TGCAGTGCTAGTGGGGTACCGGGGCTAGCGGGCCCCACAGATACGCAGTATTTT.

The DNA for the CDR3 is TGTGCCAGCAGCTACGAAGAGCCCGGGCACAGGGAGACCCAGTACTTC. It codes for CASSYEEPGHRETQYF. J is TRBJ2-5 and V is TRBV3-1 (or the pseudogene TRBV3-2), with a weak D call TRBD1 (5 bases). The V gene lost 5 bases and the J gene lost 5 bases, with 21 bases spanning the gap. Germline V gene sequence: CDR1 LGHDT, CDR2 YNNKEL (reference sequence). This CDR3 has 16 residues.

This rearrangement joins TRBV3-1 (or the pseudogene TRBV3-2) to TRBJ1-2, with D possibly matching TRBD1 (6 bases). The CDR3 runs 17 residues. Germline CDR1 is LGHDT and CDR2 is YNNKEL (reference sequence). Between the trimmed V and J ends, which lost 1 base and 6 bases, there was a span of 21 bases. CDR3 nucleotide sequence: TGTGCCAGCAGCCAAGTACCCTGGGGGGGGCAGAGGGATGGCTACACCTTC. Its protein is CASSQVPWGGQRDGYTF.

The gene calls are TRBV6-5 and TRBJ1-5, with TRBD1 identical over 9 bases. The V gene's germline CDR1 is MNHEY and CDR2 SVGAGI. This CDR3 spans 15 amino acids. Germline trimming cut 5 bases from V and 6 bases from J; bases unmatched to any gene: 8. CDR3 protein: CASSPTGGLRQPQHF. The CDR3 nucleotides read TGTGCCAGCAGTCCGACAGGGGGTCTCCGTCAGCCCCAGCATTTT.

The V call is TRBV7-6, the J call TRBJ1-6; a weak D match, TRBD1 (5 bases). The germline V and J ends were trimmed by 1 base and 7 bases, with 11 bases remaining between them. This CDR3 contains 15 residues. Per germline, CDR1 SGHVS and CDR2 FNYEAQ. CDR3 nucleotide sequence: TGTGCCAGCAGCTTAGTGCAGGGAACCAATTCACCCCTCCACTTT. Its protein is CASSLVQGTNSPLHF.

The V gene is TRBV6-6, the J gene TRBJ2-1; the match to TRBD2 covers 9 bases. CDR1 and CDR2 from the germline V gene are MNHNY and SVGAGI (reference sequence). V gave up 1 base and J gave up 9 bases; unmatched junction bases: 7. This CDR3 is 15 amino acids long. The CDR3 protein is CASSYFSGSGGEQFF. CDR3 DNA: TGTGCCAGCAGTTACTTTAGCGGGAGTGGAGGTGAGCAGTTCTTC.

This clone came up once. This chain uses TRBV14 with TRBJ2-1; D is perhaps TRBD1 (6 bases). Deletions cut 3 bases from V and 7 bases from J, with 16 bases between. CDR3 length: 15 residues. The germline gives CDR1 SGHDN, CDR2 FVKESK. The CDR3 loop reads CASSHFGTPFNEQFF. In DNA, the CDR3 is TGTGCCAGCAGCCACTTCGGGACACCCTTTAATGAGCAGTTCTTC.

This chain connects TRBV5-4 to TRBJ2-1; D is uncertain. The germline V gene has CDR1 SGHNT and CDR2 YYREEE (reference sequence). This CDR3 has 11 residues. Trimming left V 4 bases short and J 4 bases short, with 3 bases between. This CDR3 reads CASSIYNEQFF. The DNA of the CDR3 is TGTGCCAGCAGCATATACAATGAGCAGTTCTTC.

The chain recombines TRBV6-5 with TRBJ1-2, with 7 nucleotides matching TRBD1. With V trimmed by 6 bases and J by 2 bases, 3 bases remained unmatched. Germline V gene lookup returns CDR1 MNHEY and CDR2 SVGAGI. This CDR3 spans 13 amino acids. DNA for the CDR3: TGTGCCAGCAGGACAGGGTTAAACTATGGCTACACCTTC. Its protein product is CASRTGLNYGYTF.

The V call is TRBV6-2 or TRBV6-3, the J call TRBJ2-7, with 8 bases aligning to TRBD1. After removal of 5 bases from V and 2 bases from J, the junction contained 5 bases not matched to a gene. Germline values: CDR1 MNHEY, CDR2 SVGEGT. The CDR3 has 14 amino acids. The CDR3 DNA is TGTGCCAGCAGTACGACAGGGGCGACCTACGAGCAGTACTTC. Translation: CASSTTGATYEQYF.

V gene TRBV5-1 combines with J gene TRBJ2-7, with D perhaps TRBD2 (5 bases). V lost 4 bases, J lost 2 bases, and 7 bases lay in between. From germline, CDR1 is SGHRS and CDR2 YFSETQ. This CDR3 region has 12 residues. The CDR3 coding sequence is TGCGCCAGCAGCACCGGGGCCTACGAGCAGTACTTC. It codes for CASSTGAYEQYF. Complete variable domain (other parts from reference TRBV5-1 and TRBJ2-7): KAGVTQTPRYLIKTRGQQVTLSCSPISGHRSVSWYQQTPGQGLQFLFEYFSETQRNKGNFPGRFSGRQFSNSRSEMNVSTLELGDSALYLCASSTGAYEQYFGPGTRLTVT.

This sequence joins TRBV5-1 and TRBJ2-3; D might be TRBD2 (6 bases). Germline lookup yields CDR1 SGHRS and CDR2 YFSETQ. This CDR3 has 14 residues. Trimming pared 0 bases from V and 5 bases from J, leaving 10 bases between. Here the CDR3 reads CASSLEEGQDTQYF. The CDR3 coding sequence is TGCGCCAGCAGCTTGGAGGAGGGCCAAGATACGCAGTATTTT. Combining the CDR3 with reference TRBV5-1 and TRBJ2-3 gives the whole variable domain KAGVTQTPRYLIKTRGQQVTLSCSPISGHRSVSWYQQTPGQGLQFLFEYFSETQRNKGNFPGRFSGRQFSNSRSEMNVSTLELGDSALYLCASSLEEGQDTQYFGPGTRLTVL.

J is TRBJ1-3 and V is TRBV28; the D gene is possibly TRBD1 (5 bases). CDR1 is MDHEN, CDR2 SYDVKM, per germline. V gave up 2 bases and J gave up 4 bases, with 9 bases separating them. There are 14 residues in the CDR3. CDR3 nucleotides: TGTGCCAGCAGTTTAACAGGAGCCGGAAACACCATATATTTT. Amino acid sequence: CASSLTGAGNTIYF. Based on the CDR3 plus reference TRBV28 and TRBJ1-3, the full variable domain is DVKVTQSSRYLVKRTGEKVFLECVQDMDHENMFWYRQDPGLGLRLIYFSYDVKMKEKGDIPEGYSVSREKKERFSLILESASTNQTSMYLCASSLTGAGNTIYFGEGSWLTVV.

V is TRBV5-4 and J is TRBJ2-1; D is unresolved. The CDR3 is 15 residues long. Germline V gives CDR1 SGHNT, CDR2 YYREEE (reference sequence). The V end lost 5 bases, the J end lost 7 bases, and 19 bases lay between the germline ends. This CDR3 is CASRSDRLIRNEQFF. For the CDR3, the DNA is TGTGCCAGCAGATCAGACCGACTGATACGAAATGAGCAGTTCTTC.

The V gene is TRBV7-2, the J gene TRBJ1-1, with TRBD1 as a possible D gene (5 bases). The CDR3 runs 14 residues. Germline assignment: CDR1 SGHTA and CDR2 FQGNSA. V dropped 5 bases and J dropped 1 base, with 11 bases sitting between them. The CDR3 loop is CASSLGLRNTEAFF. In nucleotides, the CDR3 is TGTGCCAGCAGCCTGGGACTCAGGAACACTGAAGCTTTCTTT.

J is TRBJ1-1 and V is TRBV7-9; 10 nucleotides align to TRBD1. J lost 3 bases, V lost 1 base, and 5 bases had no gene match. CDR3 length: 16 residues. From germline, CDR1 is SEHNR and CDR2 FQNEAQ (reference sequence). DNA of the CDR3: TGTGCCAGCAGCTTAGGAGAGACAGGGGGCGACACTGAAGCTTTCTTT. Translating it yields CASSLGETGGDTEAFF.

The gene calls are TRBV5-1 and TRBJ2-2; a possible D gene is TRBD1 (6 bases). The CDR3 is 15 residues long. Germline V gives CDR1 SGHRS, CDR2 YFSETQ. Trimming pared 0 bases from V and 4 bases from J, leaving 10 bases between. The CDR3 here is CASSLVLGGTGELFF. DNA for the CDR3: TGCGCCAGCAGCTTGGTCCTAGGGGGCACCGGGGAGCTGTTTTTT. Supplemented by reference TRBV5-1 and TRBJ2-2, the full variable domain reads KAGVTQTPRYLIKTRGQQVTLSCSPISGHRSVSWYQQTPGQGLQFLFEYFSETQRNKGNFPGRFSGRQFSNSRSEMNVSTLELGDSALYLCASSLVLGGTGELFFGEGSRLTVL.

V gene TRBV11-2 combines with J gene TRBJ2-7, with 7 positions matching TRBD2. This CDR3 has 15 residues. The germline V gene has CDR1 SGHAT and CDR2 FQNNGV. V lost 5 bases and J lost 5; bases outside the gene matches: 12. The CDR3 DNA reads TGTGCCAGCAGCGCTAGTCCCGCGGGAGTGAACGAGCAGTACTTC. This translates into CASSASPAGVNEQYF.

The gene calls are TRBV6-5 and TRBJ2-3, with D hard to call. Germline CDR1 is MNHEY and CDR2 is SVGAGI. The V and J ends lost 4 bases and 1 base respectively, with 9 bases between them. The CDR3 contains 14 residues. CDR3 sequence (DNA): TGTGCCAGCAGTTCCCACGCGGGCACAGATACGCAGTATTTT. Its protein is CASSSHAGTDTQYF.

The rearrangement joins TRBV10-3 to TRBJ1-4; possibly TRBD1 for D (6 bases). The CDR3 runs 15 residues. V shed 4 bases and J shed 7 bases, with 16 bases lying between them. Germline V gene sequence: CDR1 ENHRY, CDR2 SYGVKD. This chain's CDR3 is CAISGDRMTGEKLFF. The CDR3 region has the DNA TGTGCCATCAGTGGTGACAGGATGACGGGTGAAAAACTGTTTTTT.

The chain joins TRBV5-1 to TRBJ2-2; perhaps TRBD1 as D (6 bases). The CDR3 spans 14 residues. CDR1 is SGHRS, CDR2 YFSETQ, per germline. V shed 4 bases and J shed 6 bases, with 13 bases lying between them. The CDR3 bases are TGCGCCAGCAGCCAAGACAGGATGTCCGGGGAGCTGTTTTTT. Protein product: CASSQDRMSGELFF.

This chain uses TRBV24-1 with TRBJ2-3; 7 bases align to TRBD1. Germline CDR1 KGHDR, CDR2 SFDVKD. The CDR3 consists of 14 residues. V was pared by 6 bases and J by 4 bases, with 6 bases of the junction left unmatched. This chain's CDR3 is CATSYRGLADTQYF. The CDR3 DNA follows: TGTGCCACCAGTTACAGGGGATTGGCAGATACGCAGTATTTT.